The clone carrying this T cell receptor (beta chain) appeared a few times. The antigen remains unidentified. In the PCR, 60 Vbeta and 13 Jbeta primers were used. Original analysis: In a later analysis, the count reached 80 million or so unique TCR beta chains, with 10 million to 11 million shared. The protocol was immunoSEQ multiplex PCR, while the TCRdb copy is restricted to in-frame clones and leaves out a portion. That table supplies the V and J calls and clone size; D and trimming were determined from the DNA. The table has some 130,000 clones, approximately 80% seen once. The data originate from a study of cytomegalovirus exposure and HLA in healthy donors. The study's findings and limits: Across donors, most TCRs were seen rarely, yet some public ones were widespread.

The V end was cut by 6 bases, the J end by 1 base, with 6 bases between. Germline V lookup: CDR1 DFQATT, CDR2 SNEGSKA (reference sequence). The CDR3 totals 11 residues. The chain uses TRBV20-1 and TRBJ2-5; D call uncertain. The sequenced material came from PBMCs. This clonotype originated in a woman aged 40 to 50 in good health and CMV-seropositive. The CDR3 sequence is CSAESQETQYF. CDR3 nucleotides: TGCAGTGCAGAGTCCCAAGAGACCCAGTACTTC.